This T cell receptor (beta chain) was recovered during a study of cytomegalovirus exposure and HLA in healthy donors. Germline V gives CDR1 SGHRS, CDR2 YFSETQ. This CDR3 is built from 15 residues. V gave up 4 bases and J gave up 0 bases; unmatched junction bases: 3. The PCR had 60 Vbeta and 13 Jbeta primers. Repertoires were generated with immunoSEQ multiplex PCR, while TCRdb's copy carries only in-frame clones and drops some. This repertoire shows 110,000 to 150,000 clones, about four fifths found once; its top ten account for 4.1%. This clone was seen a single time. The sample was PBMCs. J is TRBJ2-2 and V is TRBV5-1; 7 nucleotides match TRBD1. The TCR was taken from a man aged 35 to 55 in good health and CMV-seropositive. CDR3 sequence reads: CASSQGQPNTGELFF. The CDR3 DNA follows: TGCGCCAGCAGCCAGGGACAGCCGAACACCGGGGAGCTGTTTTTT. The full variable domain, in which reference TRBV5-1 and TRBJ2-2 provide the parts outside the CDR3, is KAGVTQTPRYLIKTRGQQVTLSCSPISGHRSVSWYQQTPGQGLQFLFEYFSETQRNKGNFPGRFSGRQFSNSRSEMNVSTLELGDSALYLCASSQGQPNTGELFFGEGSRLTVL.